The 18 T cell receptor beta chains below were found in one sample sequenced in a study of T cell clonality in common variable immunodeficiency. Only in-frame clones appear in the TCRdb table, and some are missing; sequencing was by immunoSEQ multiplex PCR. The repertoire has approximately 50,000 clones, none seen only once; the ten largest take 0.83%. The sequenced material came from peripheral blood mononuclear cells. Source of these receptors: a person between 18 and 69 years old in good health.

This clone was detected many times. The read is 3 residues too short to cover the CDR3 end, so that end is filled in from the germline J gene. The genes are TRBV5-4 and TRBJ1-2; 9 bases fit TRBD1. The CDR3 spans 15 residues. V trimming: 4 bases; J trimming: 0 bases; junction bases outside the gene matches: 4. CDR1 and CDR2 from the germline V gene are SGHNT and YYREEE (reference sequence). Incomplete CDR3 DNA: TGTGCCAGCAGCCAGGGACAGGGAGCTAACTATGGC. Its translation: CASSQGQGANYG. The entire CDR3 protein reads CASSQGQGANYGYTF.

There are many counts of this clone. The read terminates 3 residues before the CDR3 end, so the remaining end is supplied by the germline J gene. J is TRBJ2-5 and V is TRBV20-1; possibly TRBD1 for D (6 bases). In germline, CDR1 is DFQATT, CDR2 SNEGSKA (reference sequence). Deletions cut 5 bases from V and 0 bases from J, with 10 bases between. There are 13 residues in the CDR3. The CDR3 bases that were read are TGCAGTGCTCTAGACAGGAACCAAGAGACC. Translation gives CSALDRNQET. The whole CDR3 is CSALDRNQETQYF.

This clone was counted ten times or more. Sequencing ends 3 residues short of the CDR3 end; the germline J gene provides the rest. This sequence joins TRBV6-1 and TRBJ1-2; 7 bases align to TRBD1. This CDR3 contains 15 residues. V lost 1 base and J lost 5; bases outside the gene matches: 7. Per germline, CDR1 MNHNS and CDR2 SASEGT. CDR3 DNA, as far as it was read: TGTGCCAGCAGTGAAGGACAGGGTTTCGGATATGGC. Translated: CASSEGQGFGYG. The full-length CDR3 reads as CASSEGQGFGYGYTF.

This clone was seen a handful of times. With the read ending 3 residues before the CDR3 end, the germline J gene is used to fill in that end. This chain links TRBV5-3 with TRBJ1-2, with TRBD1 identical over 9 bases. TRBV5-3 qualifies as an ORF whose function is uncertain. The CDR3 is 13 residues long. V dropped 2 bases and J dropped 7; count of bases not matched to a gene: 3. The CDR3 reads CARSFEDRGGYTF. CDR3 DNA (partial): TGTGCCAGAAGCTTCGAGGACAGGGGTGGC.

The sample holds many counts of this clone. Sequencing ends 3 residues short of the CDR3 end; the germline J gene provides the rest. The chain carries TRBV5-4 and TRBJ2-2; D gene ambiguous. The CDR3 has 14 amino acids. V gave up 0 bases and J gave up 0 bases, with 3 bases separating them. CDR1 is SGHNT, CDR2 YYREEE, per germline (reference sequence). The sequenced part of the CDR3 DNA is TGTGCCAGCAGCTTGGTAGCGAACACCGGGGAG. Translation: CASSLVANTGE. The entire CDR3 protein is CASSLVANTGELFF.

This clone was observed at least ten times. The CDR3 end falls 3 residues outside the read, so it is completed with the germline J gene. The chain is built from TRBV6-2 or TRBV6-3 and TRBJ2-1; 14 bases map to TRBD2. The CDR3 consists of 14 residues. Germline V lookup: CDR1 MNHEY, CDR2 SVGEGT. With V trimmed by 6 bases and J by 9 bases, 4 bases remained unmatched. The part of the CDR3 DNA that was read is TGTGCCAGCAGGGGACTAGCGGGAGAAAGTGAG. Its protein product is CASRGLAGESE. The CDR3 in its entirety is CASRGLAGESEQFF.

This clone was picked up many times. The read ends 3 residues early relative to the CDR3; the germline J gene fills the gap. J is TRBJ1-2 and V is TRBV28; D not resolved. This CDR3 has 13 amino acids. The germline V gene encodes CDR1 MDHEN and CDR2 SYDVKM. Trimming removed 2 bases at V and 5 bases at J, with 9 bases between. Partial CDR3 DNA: TGTGCCAGCAGTTTAGGCGGTCTATATGGC. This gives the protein CASSLGGLYG. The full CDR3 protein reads CASSLGGLYGYTF.

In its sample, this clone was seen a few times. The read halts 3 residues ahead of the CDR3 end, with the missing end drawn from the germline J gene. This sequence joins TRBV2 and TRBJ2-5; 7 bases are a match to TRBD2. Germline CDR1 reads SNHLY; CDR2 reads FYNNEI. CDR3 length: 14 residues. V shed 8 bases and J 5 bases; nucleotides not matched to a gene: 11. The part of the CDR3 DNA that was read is TGTGCCAGCTCCGGGGGGACTCCCGTGGAGACC. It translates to CASSGGTPVET. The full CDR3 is CASSGGTPVETQYF.

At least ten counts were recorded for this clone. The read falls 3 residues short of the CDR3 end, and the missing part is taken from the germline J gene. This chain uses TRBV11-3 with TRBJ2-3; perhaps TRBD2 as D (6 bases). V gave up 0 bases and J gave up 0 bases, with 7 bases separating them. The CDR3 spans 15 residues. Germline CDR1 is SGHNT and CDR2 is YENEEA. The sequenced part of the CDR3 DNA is TGTGCCAGCAGCTTAGACGCGGGGAGCACAGATACG. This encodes CASSLDAGSTDT. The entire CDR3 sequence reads CASSLDAGSTDTQYF.

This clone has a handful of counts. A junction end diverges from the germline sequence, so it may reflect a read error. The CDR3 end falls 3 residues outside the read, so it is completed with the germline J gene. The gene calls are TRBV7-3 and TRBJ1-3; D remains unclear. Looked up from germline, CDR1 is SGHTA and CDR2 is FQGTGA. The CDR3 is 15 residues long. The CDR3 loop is CASSRLRDSGNTIYF. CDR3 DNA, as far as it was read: TGTGCCAGCAGCCGTCTCCGAGACTCTGGAAACACG.

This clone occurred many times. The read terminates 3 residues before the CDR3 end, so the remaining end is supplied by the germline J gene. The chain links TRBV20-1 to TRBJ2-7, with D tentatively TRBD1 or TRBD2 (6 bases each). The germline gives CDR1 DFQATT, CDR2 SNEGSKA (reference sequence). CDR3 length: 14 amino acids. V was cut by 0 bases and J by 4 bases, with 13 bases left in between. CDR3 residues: CSAREEGRGYEQYF. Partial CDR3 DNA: TGCAGTGCTAGAGAGGAGGGTAGGGGGTACGAG.

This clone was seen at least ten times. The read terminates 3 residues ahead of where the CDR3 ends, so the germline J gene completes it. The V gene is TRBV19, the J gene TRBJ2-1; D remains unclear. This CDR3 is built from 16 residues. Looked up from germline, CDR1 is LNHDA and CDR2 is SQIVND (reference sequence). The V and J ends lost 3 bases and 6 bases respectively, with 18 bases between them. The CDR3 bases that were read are TGTGCCAGTAGTATCGCCACGGTGGGCATTAGCAATGAG. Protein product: CASSIATVGISNE. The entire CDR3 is CASSIATVGISNEQFF.

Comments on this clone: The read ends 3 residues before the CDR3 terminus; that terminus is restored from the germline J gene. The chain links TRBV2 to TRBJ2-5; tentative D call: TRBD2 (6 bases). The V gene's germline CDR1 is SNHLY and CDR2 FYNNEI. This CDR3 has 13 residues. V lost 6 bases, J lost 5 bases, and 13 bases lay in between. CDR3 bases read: TGTGCCAGCAGGGGACTTGATTGGGAGACC. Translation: CASRGLDWET. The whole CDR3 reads CASRGLDWETQYF.

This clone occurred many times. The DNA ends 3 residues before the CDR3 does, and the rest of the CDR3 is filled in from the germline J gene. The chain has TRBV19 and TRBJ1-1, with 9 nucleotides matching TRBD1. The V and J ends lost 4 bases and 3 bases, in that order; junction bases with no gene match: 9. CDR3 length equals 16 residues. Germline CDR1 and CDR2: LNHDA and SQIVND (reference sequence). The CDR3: CASSTRDRVLDTEAFF. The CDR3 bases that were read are TGTGCCAGTAGTACTCGGGACAGGGTTCTGGACACTGAA.

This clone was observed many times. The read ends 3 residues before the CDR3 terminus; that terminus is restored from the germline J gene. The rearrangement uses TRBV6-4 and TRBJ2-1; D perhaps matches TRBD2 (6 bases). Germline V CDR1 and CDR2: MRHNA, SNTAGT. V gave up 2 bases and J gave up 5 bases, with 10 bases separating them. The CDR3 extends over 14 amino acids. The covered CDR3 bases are TGTGCCAGCAGTGACGGGACTGAGAACAATGAG. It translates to CASSDGTENNE. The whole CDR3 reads CASSDGTENNEQFF.

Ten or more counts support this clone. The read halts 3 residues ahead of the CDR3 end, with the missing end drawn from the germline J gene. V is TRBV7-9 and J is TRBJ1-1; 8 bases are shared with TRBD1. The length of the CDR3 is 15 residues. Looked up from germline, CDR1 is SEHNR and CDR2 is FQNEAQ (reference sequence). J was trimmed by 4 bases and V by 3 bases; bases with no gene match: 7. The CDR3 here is CASSLGQGAATEAFF. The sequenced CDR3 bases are TGTGCCAGCAGCTTGGGGCAGGGGGCGGCCACTGAA.

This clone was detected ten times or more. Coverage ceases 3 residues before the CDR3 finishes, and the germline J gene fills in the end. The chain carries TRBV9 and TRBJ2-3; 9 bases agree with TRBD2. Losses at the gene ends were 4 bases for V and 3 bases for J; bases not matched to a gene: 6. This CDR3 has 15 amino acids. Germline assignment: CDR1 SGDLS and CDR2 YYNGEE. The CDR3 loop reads CASSTGTSKTDTQYF. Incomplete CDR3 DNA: TGTGCCAGCAGCACTGGGACTAGCAAGACAGATACG.

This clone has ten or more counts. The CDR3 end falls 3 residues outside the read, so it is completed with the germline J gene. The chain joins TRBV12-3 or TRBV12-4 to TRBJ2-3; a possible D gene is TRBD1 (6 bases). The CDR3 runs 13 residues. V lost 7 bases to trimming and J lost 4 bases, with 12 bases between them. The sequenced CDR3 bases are TGTGCCAGCATCTCCAGGGGCGCAGATACG. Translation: CASISRGADT. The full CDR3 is CASISRGADTQYF.